These 7 T cell receptor beta chains originate from one sample sequenced in a study of human T cells and chemical hapten exposure. Using its own MiXCR run on the RACE reads, TCRdb lists one record per CDR3 protein. The data contain roughly 51,000 distinct CDR3 sequences, roughly 9.8% of them seen just once; the ten biggest clones take up roughly 9.1%. Sample time point: pre-sensitization, week 0. Treatment of the sample: therapeutic diphenylcyclopropenone sensitization with weekly scalp DPC. The input for sequencing was whole blood, taken in connection with sensitization to the hapten diphenylcyclopropenone (DPC). The receptors originated from a man in his forties with alopecia areata. Some clones in this sample may be carry-over from other donors' samples.

V usage is TRBV3-1 and J usage is TRBJ2-6; possibly TRBD1 for D (6 bases). Germline CDR1 LGHDT, CDR2 YNNKEL (reference sequence). Trimming took off 1 base at V and 2 bases at J, with 15 bases between the two ends. This CDR3 spans 18 amino acids. In DNA, the CDR3 is TGTGCCAGCAGCCAAGTGGTCCCCACAGGGACTGGGGCCAACGTCCTGACTTTC. Its protein is CASSQVVPTGTGANVLTF. The whole variable domain, remainder taken from reference TRBV3-1 and TRBJ2-6, is DTAVSQTPKYLVTQMGNDKSIKCEQNLGHDTMYWYKQDSKKFLKIMFSYNNKELIINETVPNRFSPKSPDKAHLNLHINSLELGDSAVYFCASSQVVPTGTGANVLTFGAGSRLTVL.

The rearrangement uses TRBV29-1 and TRBJ1-1; D is uncertain. CDR1 is SQVTM, CDR2 ANQGSEA, per germline. This CDR3 contains 11 residues. The V end was cut by 6 bases, the J end by 7 bases, with 12 bases between. The CDR3 bases are TGCAGCGTCCAGATGAGTATTGAAGCTTTCTTT. It translates to CSVQMSIEAFF.

This clonotype was observed a few times. The chain uses TRBV20-1 and TRBJ2-7; possibly TRBD1 for D (6 bases). The germline V gene has CDR1 DFQATT and CDR2 SNEGSKA (reference sequence). The CDR3 is made up of 14 amino acids. Between the trimmed V and J ends, which lost 2 bases and 3 bases, there was a span of 14 bases. The CDR3 sequence: CSARFGLGGYEQYF. DNA of the CDR3: TGCAGTGCTAGATTTGGCCTAGGGGGCTACGAGCAGTACTTC.

This clonotype was picked up many times. V and J are TRBV20-1 and TRBJ2-7, with 10 bases fitting TRBD1. Losses at the gene ends were 3 bases for V and 6 bases for J; bases not matched to a gene: 8. The CDR3 totals 14 residues. The germline V gene encodes CDR1 DFQATT and CDR2 SNEGSKA (reference sequence). The CDR3 nucleotides are TGCAGTGCTAGTTTGACAGGGGGCGCGGCCGAGCAGTACTTC. It is translated as CSASLTGGAAEQYF.

The rearrangement uses TRBV15 and TRBJ2-7, with TRBD1 identical over 11 bases. CDR3 length: 15 residues. Germline lookup yields CDR1 LNHNV and CDR2 YYDKDF (reference sequence). With 1 base clipped from V and 3 bases from J, the junction kept 2 bases outside the gene matches. CDR3 DNA sequence: TGTGCCACCAGCAGAGTAGGGACAGGGGGCTACGAGCAGTACTTC. This codes for CATSRVGTGGYEQYF. Supplemented by reference TRBV15 and TRBJ2-7, the full variable domain reads DAMVIQNPRYQVTQFGKPVTLSCSQTLNHNVMYWYQQKSSQAPKLLFHYYDKDFNNEADTPDNFQSRRPNTSFCFLDIRSPGLGDTAMYLCATSRVGTGGYEQYFGPGTRLTVT.

This chain uses TRBV25-1 with TRBJ1-5; D possibly corresponds to TRBD1 (5 bases). The CDR3 loop spans 14 amino acids. V gave up 3 bases and J gave up 7 bases, with 13 bases separating them. Germline values: CDR1 MGHDK, CDR2 SYGVNS. The CDR3 DNA follows: TGTGCCAGCAGTGACGGGCAGGGTGTACAGCCCCAGCATTTT. This translates into CASSDGQGVQPQHF.

This clonotype was seen at least ten times. The chain uses TRBV7-6 and TRBJ2-1; 9 bases match TRBD1. V dropped 4 bases and J dropped 4; count of bases not matched to a gene: 2. Germline loops: CDR1 SGHVS, CDR2 FNYEAQ. This CDR3 contains 14 residues. DNA of the CDR3: TGTGCCAGCAGCTCAGGACAGGGGTACAATGAGCAGTTCTTC. This translates into CASSSGQGYNEQFF.